Following are 2 T cell receptor beta chains from one sample sequenced in a study of shared clonotypes between healthy human individuals. Libraries were prepared by immunoSEQ multiplex PCR; TCRdb keeps only in-frame clonotypes and omits some of them. Altogether roughly 510,000 clones are present, 60% to 80% being singletons, with the ten largest covering about 12%. The sample was PBMCs. Source of these receptors: a woman aged 40 to 50 in good health. Some clones in this sample may be carry-over from other donors' samples.

This clone has more than one count but fewer than ten. The rearrangement joins TRBV19 to TRBJ1-6; no clear D gene. The CDR3 has 14 amino acids. V was cut by 11 bases and J by 4 bases, with 15 bases left in between. CDR1 and CDR2 (germline): LNHDA, SQIVND (reference sequence). The chain's CDR3 is CAPGRADYNSPLHF. The CDR3 DNA follows: TGTGCCCCGGGGAGAGCAGATTATAATTCACCCCTCCACTTT.

The rearrangement joins TRBV9 to TRBJ2-5; unclear D gene. CDR1 and CDR2 from the germline V gene are SGDLS and YYNGEE. There are 16 residues in the CDR3. V was clipped by 4 bases and J by 5 bases, with 21 bases between them. The CDR3 bases are TGTGCCAGCAGCAACCCACCAGCCCCCAGGTACGAGACCCAGTACTTC. Protein product: CASSNPPAPRYETQYF.